One sample yielded the 11 T cell receptor beta chains listed below, sequenced in a study of blood T cell repertoires in COVID-19. Some clones are missing from TCRdb's copy, which holds only in-frame ones; the method was immunoSEQ multiplex PCR. Among tens of thousands of clones, around 84% were seen once, and the ten largest hold around 30%. Sequenced: peripheral blood. Source of these receptors: a human donor in a cohort sampled during active COVID-19.

With regard to this clone: Other DNA sequences of this sample code for an identical CDR3. J is TRBJ2-1 and V is TRBV6-5, with D tentatively TRBD1 (6 bases). The germline V gene encodes CDR1 MNHEY and CDR2 SVGAGI. Trimming stripped 7 bases from V and 5 bases from J, with 18 bases between. The CDR3 loop spans 15 amino acids. In nucleotides, the CDR3 is TGTGCCAGCATAATTGGGGCAGGGGTGAACAATGAGCAGTTCTTC. Its translation: CASIIGAGVNNEQFF.

The chain has TRBV5-4 and TRBJ1-1; D is undetermined. This CDR3 is 14 amino acids long. Germline-derived CDR1 and CDR2 are SGHNT and YYREEE (reference sequence). Trimming took 0 bases from V and 5 from J, leaving 11 bases between them. The CDR3 sequence is CASSLEGRRTEAFF. The CDR3 DNA reads TGTGCCAGCAGCTTGGAAGGGAGGAGGACTGAAGCTTTCTTT. Based on the CDR3 plus reference TRBV5-4 and TRBJ1-1, the full variable domain is ETGVTQSPTHLIKTRGQQVTLRCSSQSGHNTVSWYQQALGQGPQFIFQYYREEENGRGNFPPRFSGLQFPNYSSELNVNALELDDSALYLCASSLEGRRTEAFFGQGTRLTVV.

This sequence joins TRBV5-1 and TRBJ2-1; 10 bases agree with TRBD2. The germline V gene encodes CDR1 SGHRS and CDR2 YFSETQ. The length of the CDR3 is 15 residues. J lost 9 bases, V lost 0 bases, and 6 bases had no gene match. CDR3 sequence reads: CASSLAGTSAVEQFF. In DNA, the CDR3 is TGCGCCAGCAGCTTGGCGGGGACTAGCGCGGTTGAGCAGTTCTTC.

This clone was detected once. This chain joins TRBV5-5 and TRBJ2-1; 10 nucleotides agree with TRBD2. Germline trimming cut 1 base from V and 6 bases from J; bases unmatched to any gene: 4. This CDR3 is built from 15 residues. Germline V CDR1 and CDR2: SGHKS, YYEKEE (reference sequence). CDR3 in DNA: TGTGCCAGCAGCTTGAAAGCGGGGGGGATCAATGAGCAGTTCTTC. It is translated as CASSLKAGGINEQFF.

In its sample, this clone was seen a few times. The V call is TRBV12-5, the J call TRBJ1-4; TRBD1 matches at 8 bases. The CDR3 is 14 amino acids. The V and J ends lost 6 bases and 8 bases, in that order; junction bases with no gene match: 8. Per the germline V gene, CDR1 is LGHNT and CDR2 is FRNRAP. Written as DNA, the CDR3 is TGTGCTAGTGGCAGAGACAGGGGTGGGGAAAAACTGTTTTTT. Protein product: CASGRDRGGEKLFF.

V and J are TRBV19 and TRBJ2-4, with 7 bases identical to TRBD2. The CDR3 length is 19 residues. Trimming at V came to 3 bases and at J to 1 base, leaving 15 bases not matched to a gene. CDR1 and CDR2 from the germline V gene are LNHDA and SQIVND (reference sequence). CDR3 protein: CASSMRAGEAALAKNIQYF. The CDR3 bases are TGTGCCAGTAGTATGAGGGCGGGAGAGGCGGCGTTGGCCAAAAACATTCAGTACTTC.

V gene TRBV5-1 combines with J gene TRBJ1-4, with D tentatively TRBD1 (5 bases). From germline, CDR1 is SGHRS and CDR2 YFSETQ. This CDR3 is built from 16 residues. V was clipped by 4 bases and J by 4 bases, with 17 bases between them. The CDR3 sequence is CASSLRQGGLNEKLFF. DNA of the CDR3: TGCGCCAGCAGCCTCCGCCAGGGTGGCCTTAATGAAAAACTGTTTTTT.

The sample holds one count of this clone. The V call is TRBV6-5, the J call TRBJ1-5; a weak D match, TRBD1 (6 bases). The CDR3 is made up of 14 amino acids. V lost 7 bases and J lost 0, with 10 bases in between. The germline CDR1 and CDR2 sequences are MNHEY and SVGAGI. CDR3 loop: CASTGTNSNQPQHF. CDR3 sequence (DNA): TGTGCCAGCACCGGGACAAATAGCAATCAGCCCCAGCATTTT.

The chain is built from TRBV18 and TRBJ1-5, with no clear D. CDR1 is KGHSH, CDR2 LQKENI, per germline. The germline V and J ends were trimmed by 3 bases and 1 base, with 10 bases remaining between them. The CDR3 covers 15 residues. CDR3 DNA: TGTGCCAGCTCACCCCCCGGCGGAAGCAATCAGCCCCAGCATTTT. Translated: CASSPPGGSNQPQHF.

The V call is TRBV5-1, the J call TRBJ1-6, with D hard to call. The germline gives CDR1 SGHRS, CDR2 YFSETQ. The CDR3 length is 15 residues. The germline V and J ends were trimmed by 2 bases and 9 bases, with 15 bases remaining between them. CDR3 sequence: CASSFEGVKSSPLHF. CDR3 DNA sequence: TGCGCCAGCAGCTTTGAAGGAGTGAAGTCTTCACCCCTCCACTTT.

The gene calls are TRBV29-1 and TRBJ1-1; 7 bases align to TRBD1. Germline CDR1 is SQVTM and CDR2 is ANQGSEA. V shed 7 bases, J shed 8 bases, and the junction held 7 bases outside the gene matches. This CDR3 contains 11 residues. CDR3 protein: CSARQGSEAFF. The CDR3 DNA reads TGCAGCGCCCGACAGGGATCGGAAGCTTTCTTT. The complete variable domain, with remaining parts taken from reference TRBV29-1 and TRBJ1-1, reads SAVISQKPSRDICQRGTSLTIQCQVDSQVTMMFWYRQQPGQSLTLIATANQGSEATYESGFVIDKFPISRPNLTFSTLTVSNMSPEDSSIYLCSARQGSEAFFGQGTRLTVV.